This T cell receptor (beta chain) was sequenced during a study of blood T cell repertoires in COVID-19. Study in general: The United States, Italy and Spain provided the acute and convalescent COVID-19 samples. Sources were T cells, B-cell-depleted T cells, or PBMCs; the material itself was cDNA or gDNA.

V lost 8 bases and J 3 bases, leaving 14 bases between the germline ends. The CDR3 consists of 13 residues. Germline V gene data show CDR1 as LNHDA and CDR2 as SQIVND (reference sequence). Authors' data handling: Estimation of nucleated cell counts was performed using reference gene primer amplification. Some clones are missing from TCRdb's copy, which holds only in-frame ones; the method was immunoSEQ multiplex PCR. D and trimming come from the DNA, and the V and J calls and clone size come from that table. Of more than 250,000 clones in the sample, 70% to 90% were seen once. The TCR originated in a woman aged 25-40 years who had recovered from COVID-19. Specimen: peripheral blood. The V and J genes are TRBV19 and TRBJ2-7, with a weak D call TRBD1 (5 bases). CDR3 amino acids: CASSPGIDYEQYF. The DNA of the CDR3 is TGTGCCAGTTCCCCAGGGATAGACTACGAGCAGTACTTC.